A selection of T cell receptor beta chains follows, all from one sample in a study of blood T cells in healthy people across ages. Each CDR3 protein is one row after TCRdb ran MiXCR on the 5' RACE reads. The data hold around 1,700,000 distinct CDR3 sequences, with roughly 27% observed a single time. The sequenced material came from blood. These receptors were taken from a woman aged 25 to 39 in good health. Each CDR3 is given with its conserved first and last residue. A D gene is named only where the DNA matches it firmly. For some rows the clone size is stated as once, few or many, or as a class when expanded; others skip it.

v_gene	j_gene	d_gene	abundance	CDR3aa	CDR3nt
TRBV20-1	TRBJ2-2	.	.	CSARLDSGELFF	TGCAGTGCTAGGCTCGACTCCGGGGAGCTGTTTTTT
TRBV6-1	TRBJ2-7	.	many	CASSEVSYEQYF	TGTGCCAGCAGTGAGGTCTCCTACGAGCAGTACTTC
TRBV6-1	TRBJ2-1	.	many	CASSKGGGGTYNEQFF	TGTGCCAGCAGTAAAGGGGGCGGGGGAACCTACAATGAGCAGTTCTTC
TRBV7-9	TRBJ2-2	TRBD1	once	CASRLRQGDTGELFF	TGTGCCAGCAGACTCCGACAGGGAGACACCGGGGAGCTGTTTTTT
TRBV5-1	TRBJ1-2	.	many	CASSFDPGGYGYTF	TGCGCCAGCAGCTTCGACCCAGGAGGGTATGGCTACACCTTC
TRBV14	TRBJ2-7	TRBD2	few	CASSLAGVDNEQYF	TGTGCCAGCAGCCTAGCGGGAGTTGATAATGAGCAGTACTTC
TRBV9	TRBJ2-5	.	.	CACSVAGVEETQYF	TGTGCCTGCAGCGTAGCAGGGGTTGAGGAGACCCAGTACTTC
TRBV9	TRBJ1-4	TRBD1	few	CASSVGGTVHEKLFF	TGTGCCAGCAGCGTTGGCGGGACAGTCCATGAAAAACTGTTTTTT
TRBV28	TRBJ2-5	.	.	CASSSQGAGGEETQYF	TGTGCCAGCAGTTCCCAGGGGGCGGGGGGCGAGGAGACCCAGTACTTC
TRBV10-2	TRBJ2-7	.	few	CASSELEGPQGEQYF	TGCGCCAGCAGTGAGTTGGAGGGACCCCAAGGCGAGCAGTACTTC
TRBV14	TRBJ2-1	.	few	CPSRPGTCQFF	TGTCCCAGCAGACCCGGGACATGTCAGTTCTTC
TRBV7-9	TRBJ2-3	.	.	CASSPEARDTQYF	TGTGCCAGCAGCCCTGAAGCTAGGGATACGCAGTATTTT
TRBV11-2	TRBJ2-5	.	many	CASSPAAETQYF	TGTGCCAGCAGCCCTGCAGCGGAGACCCAGTACTTC
TRBV29-1	TRBJ2-7	TRBD2	few	CSVPGLAGAQWEQYF	TGCAGCGTACCGGGACTAGCGGGGGCCCAGTGGGAGCAGTACTTC
TRBV13	TRBJ2-1	.	few	CASSLTQTRGEQFF	TGTGCCAGCAGCTTAACCCAGACGAGGGGTGAGCAGTTCTTC
TRBV19	TRBJ2-1	.	few	CASIKMTASSYNEQFF	TGTGCCAGTATTAAGATGACAGCGAGCTCCTACAATGAGCAGTTCTTC
TRBV5-1	TRBJ1-1	.	.	CASSRMGNTEAFF	TGCGCCAGCAGCCGGATGGGGAACACTGAAGCTTTCTTT
TRBV28	TRBJ2-3	TRBD2	many	CASSGGGNTDTQYF	TGTGCCAGCAGTGGGGGGGGTAACACAGATACGCAGTATTTT
TRBV28	TRBJ2-7	.	.	CASNQGYEQYF	TGTGCCAGCAACCAGGGTTACGAGCAGTACTTC
TRBV20-1	TRBJ2-5	TRBD2	few	CSASSAAAGTIQTQYF	TGCAGTGCTAGTTCCGCCGCAGCGGGGACGATCCAGACCCAGTACTTC
TRBV12-3/TRBV12-4	TRBJ1-2	TRBD1	.	CASSFGTGLGYTF	TGTGCCAGCAGTTTTGGGACAGGCCTTGGCTACACCTTC
TRBV7-2	TRBJ2-7	.	.	CASSPGLTRGHEQYF	TGTGCCAGCAGCCCGGGACTCACCAGGGGCCACGAGCAGTACTTC
TRBV11-2	TRBJ2-1	TRBD1	.	CASSLVQGALNDEQFF	TGTGCCAGCAGCTTAGTTCAGGGGGCTTTGAACGATGAGCAGTTCTTC
TRBV7-8	TRBJ2-1	TRBD2	few	CASSLVRLAGADGWGNEQFF	TGTGCCAGCAGCTTAGTAAGACTAGCGGGAGCCGATGGGTGGGGCAATGAGCAGTTCTTC
TRBV5-1	TRBJ2-1	TRBD2	few	CASSYRTSGTNEQFF	TGCGCCAGCAGCTACCGGACTAGCGGGACAAATGAGCAGTTCTTC
TRBV4-1	TRBJ1-1	TRBD1	few	CASSQMTGLNTEAFF	TGCGCCAGCAGCCAGATGACAGGGTTGAACACTGAAGCTTTCTTT
TRBV12-3/TRBV12-4	TRBJ1-2	.	.	CASPRGNGYTF	TGTGCCAGCCCCCGGGGGAATGGCTACACCTTC
TRBV7-9	TRBJ1-5	.	.	CASSRDPNQPQHF	TGTGCCAGCAGCCGGGACCCGAATCAGCCCCAGCATTTT
TRBV6-1	TRBJ2-3	.	few	CASSRRGGGADTQYF	TGTGCCAGCAGCCGACGGGGCGGGGGCGCAGATACGCAGTATTTT
TRBV28	TRBJ1-5	TRBD1	.	CASSFQRQGGEPQHF	TGTGCCAGCAGTTTCCAGAGACAGGGCGGAGAGCCCCAGCATTTT
TRBV24-1	TRBJ2-1	TRBD2	.	CATRRSGNYNEQFF	TGTGCCACCAGGAGGAGCGGGAACTACAATGAGCAGTTCTTC
TRBV29-1	TRBJ1-1	.	many	CSVTAGGGNTEAFF	TGCAGCGTTACCGCCGGGGGAGGGAACACTGAAGCTTTCTTT
TRBV28	TRBJ1-2	TRBD1	many	CASGPADRVYGYTF	TGTGCCAGCGGCCCTGCGGACAGGGTCTATGGCTACACCTTC
TRBV5-1	TRBJ2-5	.	few	CASTTEAVETQYF	TGCGCCAGCACCACAGAGGCTGTAGAGACCCAGTACTTC
TRBV7-2	TRBJ2-3	TRBD2	.	CASSSGSGTSGRAEDTQYF	TGTGCCAGCAGCTCAGGCTCCGGGACTAGCGGGAGGGCGGAAGATACGCAGTATTTT
TRBV3-1	TRBJ2-5	TRBD1	few	CASRLTGTGGGETQYF	TGTGCCAGCCGGTTAACCGGGACAGGGGGTGGAGAGACCCAGTACTTC
TRBV6-5	TRBJ1-6	.	.	CASSPGTPGRSPLHF	TGTGCCAGCAGTCCCGGGACTCCAGGGCGGTCACCCCTCCACTTT
TRBV5-1	TRBJ2-3	.	.	CARSDSGTTDTQYF	TGCGCCAGAAGCGACTCGGGAACGACAGATACGCAGTATTTT
TRBV6-2/TRBV6-3	TRBJ2-1	TRBD2	few	CASSYSGGSNYNEQFF	TGTGCCAGCAGTTACTCCGGGGGGTCGAACTACAATGAGCAGTTCTTC
TRBV6-6	TRBJ2-7	.	few	CASSLPGHNEQYF	TGTGCCAGCAGCCTCCCGGGGCACAACGAGCAGTACTTC
TRBV6-2/TRBV6-3	TRBJ2-3	TRBD2	many	CASASGLANTDTQYF	TGTGCCAGCGCGTCGGGACTAGCGAACACAGATACGCAGTATTTT
TRBV7-9	TRBJ2-6	.	.	CASSLAGRALSGANVPTF	TGTGCCAGCAGCTTAGCGGGCAGGGCACTCTCTGGGGCCAACGTCCCGACTTTC
TRBV10-3	TRBJ2-7	TRBD2	few	CAISVVFGGTSGPYEQYF	TGTGCCATCAGTGTGGTTTTTGGTGGGACTAGCGGACCCTACGAGCAGTACTTC
TRBV28	TRBJ2-5	.	few	CASSLIGTSRGTQYF	TGTGCCAGCAGTTTGATCGGGACAAGTCGGGGGACCCAGTACTTC
TRBV6-2/TRBV6-3	TRBJ2-1	.	.	CANSQDVNSYEQFF	TGTGCCAACAGTCAAGACGTGAACTCCTACGAGCAGTTCTTC
TRBV7-9	TRBJ2-7	.	few	CASSLSATPEEQYF	TGTGCCAGCAGCTTATCGGCTACACCGGAGGAGCAGTACTTC
TRBV4-1	TRBJ1-4	.	few	CASSQGEQSNEKLFF	TGCGCCAGCAGCCAAGGGGAACAGAGTAATGAAAAACTGTTTTTT
TRBV25-1	TRBJ1-2	TRBD1	once	CASSARTVDRGDGYTF	TGTGCCAGCAGTGCCCGGACGGTCGACAGGGGGGACGGCTACACCTTC
TRBV19	TRBJ2-7	.	.	CATAGGAYEQYF	TGTGCTACGGCAGGGGGGGCCTACGAGCAGTACTTC
TRBV20-1	TRBJ2-7	.	.	CSARDAQGNGGYEQYF	TGCAGTGCTAGAGATGCCCAGGGGAATGGCGGCTACGAGCAGTACTTC
TRBV18	TRBJ2-1	TRBD2	.	CASSPPSGAYNEQFF	TGTGCCAGCTCACCCCCTAGCGGCGCTTACAATGAGCAGTTCTTC
TRBV5-1	TRBJ2-7	TRBD2	.	CASSQTSGGLNEQYF	TGCGCCAGCAGCCAGACTAGCGGGGGGCTCAACGAGCAGTACTTC
TRBV12-3/TRBV12-4	TRBJ1-4	.	.	CASSLPPGEKLFF	TGTGCCAGCAGTTTGCCCCCGGGGGAAAAACTGTTTTTT
TRBV20-1	TRBJ2-7	TRBD2	many	CSASGGVRLAGGGWYEQYF	TGCAGTGCTTCCGGGGGAGTGAGACTAGCGGGAGGAGGGTGGTACGAGCAGTACTTC
TRBV5-1	TRBJ2-7	TRBD1	.	CASSLAAGQGAVYEQYF	TGCGCCAGCAGCTTGGCAGCCGGACAGGGGGCCGTATACGAGCAGTACTTC
TRBV7-2	TRBJ2-1	.	.	CASSFRRGGYNEQFF	TGTGCCAGCAGCTTCCGCAGGGGAGGGTACAATGAGCAGTTCTTC
TRBV12-3/TRBV12-4	TRBJ2-1	TRBD2	.	CASSSGTSGDIKSFNEQFF	TGTGCCAGCAGCTCCGGGACTAGCGGGGACATAAAGTCCTTCAATGAGCAGTTCTTC
TRBV6-6	TRBJ2-2	.	.	CASSYTSYTGELFF	TGTGCCAGCAGTTACACAAGCTACACCGGGGAGCTGTTTTTT
TRBV7-3	TRBJ2-5	TRBD2	.	CASSQRGGWETQYF	TGTGCCAGCAGCCAGCGGGGGGGGTGGGAGACCCAGTACTTC